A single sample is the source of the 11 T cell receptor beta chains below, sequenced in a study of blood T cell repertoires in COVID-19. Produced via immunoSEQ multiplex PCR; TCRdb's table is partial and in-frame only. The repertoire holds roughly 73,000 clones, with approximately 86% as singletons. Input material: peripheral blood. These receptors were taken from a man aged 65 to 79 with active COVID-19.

The CDR3 nucleotides read TGCGCCAGCAGCGGTGGGACTAGCGGATCCTACGAGCAGTACTTC. This codes for CASSGGTSGSYEQYF. This rearrangement joins TRBV5-1 to TRBJ2-7, with 11 positions matching TRBD2. Losses at the gene ends were 4 bases for V and 1 base for J; bases not matched to a gene: 4. In germline, CDR1 is SGHRS, CDR2 YFSETQ. The CDR3 totals 15 residues.

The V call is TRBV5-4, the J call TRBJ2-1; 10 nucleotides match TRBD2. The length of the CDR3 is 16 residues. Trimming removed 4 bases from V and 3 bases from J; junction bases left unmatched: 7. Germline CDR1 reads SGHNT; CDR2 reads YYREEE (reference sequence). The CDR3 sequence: CASSPPPSGSYNEQFF. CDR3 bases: TGTGCCAGCAGCCCGCCCCCTAGCGGGAGCTACAATGAGCAGTTCTTC. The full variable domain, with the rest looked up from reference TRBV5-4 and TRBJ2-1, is ETGVTQSPTHLIKTRGQQVTLRCSSQSGHNTVSWYQQALGQGPQFIFQYYREEENGRGNFPPRFSGLQFPNYSSELNVNALELDDSALYLCASSPPPSGSYNEQFFGPGTRLTVL.

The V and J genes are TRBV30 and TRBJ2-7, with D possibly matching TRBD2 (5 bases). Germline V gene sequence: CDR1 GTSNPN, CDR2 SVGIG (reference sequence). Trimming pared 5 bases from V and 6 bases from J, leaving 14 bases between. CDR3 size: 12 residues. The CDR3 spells CAWGPVGGEQYF. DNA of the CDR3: TGTGCCTGGGGACCAGTCGGAGGCGAGCAGTACTTC.

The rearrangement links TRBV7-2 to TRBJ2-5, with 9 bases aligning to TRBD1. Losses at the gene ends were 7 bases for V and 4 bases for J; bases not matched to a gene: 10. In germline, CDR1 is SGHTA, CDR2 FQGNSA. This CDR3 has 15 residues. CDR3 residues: CASTYLQGAGETQYF. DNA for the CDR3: TGTGCCAGCACCTATCTACAGGGGGCGGGAGAGACCCAGTACTTC.

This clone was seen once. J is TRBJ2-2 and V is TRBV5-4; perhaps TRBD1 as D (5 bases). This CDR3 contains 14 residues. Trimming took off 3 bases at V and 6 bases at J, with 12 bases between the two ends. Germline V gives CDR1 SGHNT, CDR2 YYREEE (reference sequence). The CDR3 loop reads CASSSPRGPGELFF. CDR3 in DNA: TGTGCCAGCAGCTCCCCTAGGGGCCCCGGGGAGCTGTTTTTT.

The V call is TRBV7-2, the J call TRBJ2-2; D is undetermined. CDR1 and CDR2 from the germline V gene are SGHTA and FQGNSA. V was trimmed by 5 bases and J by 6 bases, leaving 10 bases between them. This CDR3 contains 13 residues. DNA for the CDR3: TGTGCCAGCAGCCCCCCTCGGGCCGGGGAGCTGTTTTTT. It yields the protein CASSPPRAGELFF. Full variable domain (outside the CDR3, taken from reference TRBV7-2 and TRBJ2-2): GAGVSQSPSNKVTEKGKDVELRCDPISGHTALYWYRQSLGQGLEFLIYFQGNSAPDKSGLPSDRFSAERTGGSVSTLTIQRTQQEDSAVYLCASSPPRAGELFFGEGSRLTVL.

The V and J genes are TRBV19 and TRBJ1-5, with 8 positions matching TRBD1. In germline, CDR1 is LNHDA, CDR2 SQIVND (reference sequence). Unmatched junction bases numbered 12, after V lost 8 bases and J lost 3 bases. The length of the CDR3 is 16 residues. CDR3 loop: CASRRSRDRYNQPQHF. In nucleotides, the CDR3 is TGTGCCAGTCGCCGATCCCGGGACAGGTACAATCAGCCCCAGCATTTT. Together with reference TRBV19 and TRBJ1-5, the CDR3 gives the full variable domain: DGGITQSPKYLFRKEGQNVTLSCEQNLNHDAMYWYRQDPGQGLRLIYYSQIVNDFQKGDIAEGYSVSREKKESFPLTVTSAQKNPTAFYLCASRRSRDRYNQPQHFGDGTRLSIL.

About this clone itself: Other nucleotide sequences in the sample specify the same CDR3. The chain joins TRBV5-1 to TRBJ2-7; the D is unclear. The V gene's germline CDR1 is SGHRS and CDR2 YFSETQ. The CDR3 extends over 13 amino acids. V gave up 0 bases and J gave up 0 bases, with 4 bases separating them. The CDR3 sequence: CASSLAGSYEQYF. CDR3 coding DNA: TGCGCCAGCAGCTTGGCGGGCTCCTACGAGCAGTACTTC.

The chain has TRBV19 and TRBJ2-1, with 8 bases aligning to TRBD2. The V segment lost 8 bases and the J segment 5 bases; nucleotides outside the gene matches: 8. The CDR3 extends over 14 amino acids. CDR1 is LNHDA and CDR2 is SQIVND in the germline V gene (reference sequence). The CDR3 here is CASSGGRMDNEQFF. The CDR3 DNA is TGTGCCAGTTCCGGCGGGAGGATGGACAATGAGCAGTTCTTC.

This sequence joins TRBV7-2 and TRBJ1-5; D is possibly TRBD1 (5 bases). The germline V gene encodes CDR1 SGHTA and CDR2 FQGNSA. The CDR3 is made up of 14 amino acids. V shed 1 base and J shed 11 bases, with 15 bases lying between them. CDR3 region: CASSLDPGVVAQHF. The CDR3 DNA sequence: TGTGCCAGCAGCTTAGATCCGGGGGTGGTGGCCCAGCATTTT.

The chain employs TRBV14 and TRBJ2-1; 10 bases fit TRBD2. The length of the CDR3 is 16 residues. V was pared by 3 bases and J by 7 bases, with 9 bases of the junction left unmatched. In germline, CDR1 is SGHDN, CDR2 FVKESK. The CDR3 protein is CASSQGLAGAGNEQFF. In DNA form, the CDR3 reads TGTGCCAGCAGCCAGGGGCTAGCGGGAGCGGGTAATGAGCAGTTCTTC. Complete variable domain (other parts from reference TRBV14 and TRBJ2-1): EAGVTQFPSHSVIEKGQTVTLRCDPISGHDNLYWYRRVMGKEIKFLLHFVKESKQDESGMPNNRFLAERTGGTYSTLKVQPAELEDSGVYFCASSQGLAGAGNEQFFGPGTRLTVL.